Listed below are T cell receptor beta chains from one sample, sequenced in a study of T cell repertoires in cytomegalovirus infection. TCRdb reprocessed the reads with MiXCR, giving one entry per CDR3 protein. The sample contains about a million distinct CDR3 sequences, about a third of which appear only once. The antigens of these receptors remain unknown. The input for sequencing was cultured CD8+ T cells from PBMCs, taken from culture after CMV antigen stimulation. Receptors originate from a human donor in good health (CMV status not recorded). Some clones in this sample may be carry-over from other donors' samples. Each CDR3 is given with its conserved first and last residue.

j_call v_call cdr3_aa
TRBJ2-7 TRBV7-2 CASSLREGTGGEQYF
TRBJ2-1 TRBV25-1 CASSETQFPSDNEQFF
TRBJ1-2 TRBV5-6 CASSIGQGPIYTF
TRBJ1-2 TRBV25-1 CASGTDDSYTF
TRBJ2-2 TRBV6-2/TRBV6-3 CASHGSPGELFF
TRBJ1-1 TRBV20-1 CSARDTTGGGTEAFF
TRBJ2-3 TRBV24-1 CATSLRWSTQYF
TRBJ1-3 TRBV15 CATSRGWTEENTIYF
TRBJ2-1 TRBV9 CASSFSREQFF
TRBJ2-2 TRBV20-1 CSARDFRAGAGTGELFF
TRBJ2-1 TRBV28 CASSFVTSPEQFF
TRBJ1-2 TRBV6-5 CASSYGSGWDYGYTF
TRBJ2-7 TRBV27 CASSLSLGRTYEQYF
TRBJ1-2 TRBV28 CASSSVRGSQNYGYTF
TRBJ2-1 TRBV11-2 CASSLDDDEQFF
TRBJ2-5 TRBV7-9 CASRPAGVLQETQYF
TRBJ2-1 TRBV6-2/TRBV6-3 CASSYPTSGPFDEQFF
TRBJ2-4 TRBV11-2 CASNPLSGEIGTLAKNIQYF
TRBJ2-5 TRBV7-2 CASSATRAGQETQYF
TRBJ1-2 TRBV28 CASSPGRQIWGYTF
TRBJ1-4 TRBV12-3/TRBV12-4 CASSRQGVTNEKLFF
TRBJ2-2 TRBV4-1 CATANTGELFF
TRBJ1-5 TRBV24-1 CATSAGGEDNQPQHF
TRBJ1-3 TRBV5-1 CASSLGTLGSGNTIYF
TRBJ2-1 TRBV12-3/TRBV12-4 CASTSRPDEQFF
TRBJ2-1 TRBV11-1 CASSLAILNEQFF
TRBJ2-7 TRBV27 CASSLSGQGHYEQYF
TRBJ1-2 TRBV29-1 CSVEVSGTGFYGYTF
TRBJ2-3 TRBV6-1 CASSILPRGGGPDTQYF
TRBJ2-5 TRBV6-6 CASGTYRTALQETQYF
TRBJ2-1 TRBV2 CASPAGPSYNEQFF
TRBJ2-1 TRBV6-1 CASSESSSGVNNEQFF
TRBJ2-3 TRBV7-6 CASSPRSPWADTQYF
TRBJ1-2 TRBV27 CASSLSVGLTSKGFYGYTF
TRBJ2-2 TRBV7-6 CASSHDRGTGELFF
TRBJ2-1 TRBV27 CASSWGIYNEQFF
TRBJ2-3 TRBV11-2 CASSSGLGSDTQYF
TRBJ2-5 TRBV20-1 CSARDRAGGAATETQYF
TRBJ1-2 TRBV11-2 CASSLGPTWGYTF
TRBJ2-1 TRBV6-5 CASSYDPYQRELNNEQFF
TRBJ2-3 TRBV19 CASSPHSGGTDTQYF
TRBJ2-7 TRBV27 CASSLGGGGCEQYF
TRBJ2-1 TRBV6-5 CASSYSRRGPDYNEQFF
TRBJ2-5 TRBV5-4 CASSSRQNQETQYF
TRBJ1-3 TRBV7-2 CASSLEGTAPSSGNTIYF
TRBJ2-7 TRBV7-9 CASSLIPSGSYEQYF
TRBJ2-7 TRBV7-6 CASSRYQDSSYEQYF
TRBJ2-1 TRBV7-8 CASSLVAGIYNEQFF
TRBJ2-6 TRBV6-6 CASTLLGGANVLTF
TRBJ2-3 TRBV27 CASSTSGVIDTQYF
TRBJ2-2 TRBV7-9 CASSFTPAETGELFF
TRBJ1-5 TRBV12-3/TRBV12-4 CASSQRQGDQPQHF
TRBJ1-1 TRBV12-3/TRBV12-4 CASSLGENTEAFF
TRBJ1-1 TRBV7-2 CASSLESLGQGDGTEAFF
TRBJ1-2 TRBV11-1 CASSLGARPANYGYTF
TRBJ2-1 TRBV9 CASSVSGGAANEQFF
TRBJ2-1 TRBV7-2 CASSLDDGGGWNEQFF
TRBJ1-1 TRBV19 CASWYRGATEAFF
TRBJ2-1 TRBV11-1 CASSVRRTGAYNEQFF